This note documents a single TCR beta chain sequence. This sample was included in a study of blood T cell repertoires in COVID-19. Study as a whole: The United States, Italy and Spain were the sources of the acute and convalescent COVID-19 samples. The analysed material was cDNA or gDNA that came from T cells, B-cell-depleted T cells, or PBMCs.

In the authors' methods: The assay estimated nucleated cells by amplifying reference gene primers. The method was immunoSEQ multiplex PCR; TCRdb's version includes in-frame clones alone and lacks a portion of them. The D gene and trimming were derived from the DNA, and the V and J assignments and clone size from that table. The data show 50,000 or so clones, roughly four fifths seen once. Per the germline V gene, CDR1 is MNHNS and CDR2 is SASEGT. The CDR3 spans 15 residues. Deletions cut 6 bases from V and 1 base from J, with 10 bases between. The sequence derives from a man in his forties or fifties with acute or convalescent COVID-19. The chain joins TRBV6-1 to TRBJ2-6; no definite D call. Sequenced sample: peripheral blood. This chain's CDR3 is CASREPMSGANVLTF. In nucleotides, the CDR3 is TGTGCCAGCAGAGAACCTATGTCTGGGGCCAACGTCCTGACTTTC.